This TCR beta chain was captured in a study of T cells in Graves' hyperthyroidism and ophthalmopathy. This CDR3 region has 15 residues. Trimming stripped 6 bases from V and 2 bases from J, with 17 bases between. Germline V lookup: CDR1 SNHLY, CDR2 FYNNEI. This clonotype was counted ten times or more. RNA transcripts yielded amplified TCR beta CDR3 regions. Initially, a first-round RT-PCR of the TCR CDR3 employed the HTBI primer set. TCRdb reanalysed the multiplex PCR reads using MiXCR and keeps one entry per CDR3 protein. The data show hundreds of thousands of distinct CDR3 sequences, roughly 32% seen once. A lack of ophthalmopathy progression within 18 months defined stable Graves' hyperthyroidism.

The sequenced sample was blood. The chain links TRBV2 to TRBJ2-7; D may be TRBD2 (5 bases). The sequence was obtained from a woman between 35 and 50 years old with Graves' hyperthyroidism. The DNA of the CDR3 is TGTGCCAGCAGCGCGAGCCGCGGGCCACCCTACGAGCAGTACTTC. Translating gives CASSASRGPPYEQYF.